This entry is about one TCR beta chain. The target antigen is unknown. 13 Jbeta primers and 60 Vbeta primers were used for the PCR. Methods used by the authors: Unique TCR beta chains totaled some 80 million in a later count, with roughly 11 million of them shared. This table comes from immunoSEQ multiplex PCR, and its TCRdb copy is limited to in-frame clones, with some not included. The DNA gave D and trimming, while V, J and clone size come from that table. In the table there are 150,000 to 200,000 clones, nearly 80% of which are singletons. CDR1 is SGHDT and CDR2 is YYEEEE in the germline V gene. V was clipped by 7 bases and J by 6 bases, with 14 bases between them. CDR3 size: 12 residues. This record comes from a study of cytomegalovirus exposure and HLA in healthy donors. Broader study findings: Cytomegalovirus association was assigned to approximately 160 TCR beta chains. The HLA-A and HLA-B alleles of most subjects were reportedly predicted accurately from TCR beta sequences. Later on, a genetic analysis was performed. It linked a missense variant in DCLRE1C with V- and J-gene trimming of TCR beta.

Sequenced input: PBMCs. The TCR sequence derives from a middle-aged man in good health and CMV-seropositive. This chain joins TRBV5-6 and TRBJ2-7, with D possibly being TRBD1 (6 bases). CDR3 bases: TGTGCCAGCGGGACCACAGGGAGCGAGCAGTACTTC. Protein sequence: CASGTTGSEQYF.